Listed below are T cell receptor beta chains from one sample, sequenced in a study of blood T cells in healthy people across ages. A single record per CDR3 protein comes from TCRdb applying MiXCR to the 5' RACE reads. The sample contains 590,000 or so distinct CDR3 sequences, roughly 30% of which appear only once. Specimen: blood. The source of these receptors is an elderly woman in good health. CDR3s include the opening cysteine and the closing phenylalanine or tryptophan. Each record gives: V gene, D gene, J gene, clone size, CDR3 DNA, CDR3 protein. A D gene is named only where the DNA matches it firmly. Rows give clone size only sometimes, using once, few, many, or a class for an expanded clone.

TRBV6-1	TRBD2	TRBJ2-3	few	TGTGCCAGCAGCCTCTCGAGGCGGGGGGGCATAGATACGCAGTATTTT	CASSLSRRGGIDTQYF
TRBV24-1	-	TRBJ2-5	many	TGTGCCACCGGCAAAGGGGGAATGGAGACCCAGTACTTC	CATGKGGMETQYF
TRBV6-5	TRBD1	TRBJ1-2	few	TGTGCCAGCAGTACCGGACAGGGGGGTCTGAATGGCTACACCTTC	CASSTGQGGLNGYTF
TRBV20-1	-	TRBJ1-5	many	TGCAGTGCTAGCCAGGACAGCTCGTATAGCAATCAGCCCCAGCATTTT	CSASQDSSYSNQPQHF
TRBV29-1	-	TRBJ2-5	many	TGCAGCGTGGCCCAGCAGGGGGAGGGGACCCAGTACTTC	CSVAQQGEGTQYF
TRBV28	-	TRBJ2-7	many	TGTGCCAGCAGCATCCTATACGAGCAGTACTTC	CASSILYEQYF
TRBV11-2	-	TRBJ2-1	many	TGTGCCAGCGCGGGCGGGGGCCAAAATGAGCAGTTCTTC	CASAGGGQNEQFF
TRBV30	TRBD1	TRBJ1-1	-	TGTGCCTGGAGACTGGACAGGGAATCTGAAGCTTTCTTT	CAWRLDRESEAFF
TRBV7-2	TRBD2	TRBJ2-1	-	TGTGCCAGCAGCCTCACGCTCCAGCGGGGGGCAATGGTATGGCAGTTCTTC	CASSLTLQRGAMVWQFF
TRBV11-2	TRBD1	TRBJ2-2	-	TGTGCCAGCGTAAAACGACAGGGTTTACCCGGGGAGCTGTTTTTT	CASVKRQGLPGELFF
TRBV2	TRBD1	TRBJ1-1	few	TGTGCCAGCAACCAACCTCTGCCGGGACAGGGGGGGAACACTGAAGCTTTCTTT	CASNQPLPGQGGNTEAFF
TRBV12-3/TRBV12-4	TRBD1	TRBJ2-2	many	TGTGCCAGCAGCTGGACAGGGGGCACCGGGGAGCTGTTTTTT	CASSWTGGTGELFF
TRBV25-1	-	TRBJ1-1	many	TGTGCCAGCAGTGAAGTGGGGGGGCCCAATCCGAACACTGAAGCTTTCTTT	CASSEVGGPNPNTEAFF
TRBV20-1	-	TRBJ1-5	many	TGCAGTGGGAGGGGAGCGGGAGTGAAGCCCCAGCATTTT	CSGRGAGVKPQHF
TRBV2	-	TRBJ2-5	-	TGTGCCAGCAGTACCCCTCGGGGGTTACAAGAGACCCAGTACTTC	CASSTPRGLQETQYF
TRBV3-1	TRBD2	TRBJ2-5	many	TGTGCCAGCAGCCAGACCGGGACTAGCGGGGCGTACCAAGAGACCCAGTACTTC	CASSQTGTSGAYQETQYF
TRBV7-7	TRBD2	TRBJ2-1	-	TGTGCCAGCAGCTTAACTCCTAGCGGGGGGCACCGGTACAATGAGCAGTTCTTC	CASSLTPSGGHRYNEQFF
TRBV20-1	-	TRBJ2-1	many	TGCAGTGCTGGGTCGGGGGGCCTCTCCTACAATGAGCAGTTCTTC	CSAGSGGLSYNEQFF
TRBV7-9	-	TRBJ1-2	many	TGTGCCAGCAGCCCTTATGAGGGCATCTATGGCTACACCTTC	CASSPYEGIYGYTF
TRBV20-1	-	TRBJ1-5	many	TGCAGTGCTAGAAGGCCGGGTTATAGGAATAGCAATCAGCCCCAGCATTTT	CSARRPGYRNSNQPQHF
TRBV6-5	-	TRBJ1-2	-	TGTGCCACCAACGACCCCGGGGTTAATACCATGGGCTACACCTTC	CATNDPGVNTMGYTF
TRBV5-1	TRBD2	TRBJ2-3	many	TGCGCCAGCAGCTATACCGGCCCGACTAGCGGGGGAACCACAGGCACAGATACGCAGTATTTT	CASSYTGPTSGGTTGTDTQYF
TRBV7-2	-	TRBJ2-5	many	TGTGCCAGCAGCTTAGGGGGGACCGGAGAGACCCAGTACTTC	CASSLGGTGETQYF
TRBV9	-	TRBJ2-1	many	TGTGCCAGCAGCGATGGGGACGGCAATGAGCAGTTCTTC	CASSDGDGNEQFF
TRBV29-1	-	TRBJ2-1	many	TGCAGCGTTGAACCGCAAGACTCCTACAATGAGCAGTTCTTC	CSVEPQDSYNEQFF
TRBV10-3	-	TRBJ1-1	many	TGTGCCATTAGACAGAACACTGAAGCTTTCTTT	CAIRQNTEAFF
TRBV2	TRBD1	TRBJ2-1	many	TGTGCCAGTGTTGGGGCAGGGGGCTACAATGAGCAGTTCTTC	CASVGAGGYNEQFF
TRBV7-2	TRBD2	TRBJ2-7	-	TGTGCCAGCAGCTCCACTAGCGGCACCTCCTACGAGCAGTACTTC	CASSSTSGTSYEQYF
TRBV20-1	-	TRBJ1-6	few	TGCAGTGCTAGTCAGCCCATGGGGAGAGATAATTCACCCCTCCACTTT	CSASQPMGRDNSPLHF
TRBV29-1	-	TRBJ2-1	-	TGCAGCGTCCAACTAGTCGGTGGTTACAATGAGCAGTTCTTC	CSVQLVGGYNEQFF
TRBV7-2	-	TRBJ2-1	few	TGTGCCAGCAGCTGGCGGTTCGACGTACAGGAGCAGTTCTTC	CASSWRFDVQEQFF
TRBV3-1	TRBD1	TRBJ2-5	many	TGTGCCAGCAGCCACCCAACAGGGGGCATAGAGACCCAGTACTTC	CASSHPTGGIETQYF
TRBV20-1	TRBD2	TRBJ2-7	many	TGCAGTGCTAGAGACCCTGGCGGGGGGGCGAACTACGAGCAGTACTTC	CSARDPGGGANYEQYF